The rows below give T cell receptor beta chains drawn from one sample of a study of cytomegalovirus exposure and HLA in healthy donors. TCRdb keeps only in-frame clones here, not all; method: immunoSEQ multiplex PCR. Counted here are some 100,000 clones, about three quarters occurring once; the ten biggest clones make up roughly an eighth. The sequenced sample was PBMCs. The receptors were sampled from a male donor in good health and CMV-seropositive. CDR3s include the opening cysteine and the closing phenylalanine or tryptophan. D genes are given only for firm matches. Size values are once, few and many counts, or a class for expanded clones, and some rows have none.

CDR3aa: CASSLAGATYEQYF
CDR3nt: TGTGCCAGCAGCTTGGCAGGGGCGACCTACGAGCAGTACTTC
j_gene: TRBJ2-7
d_gene: -
abundance: -
v_gene: TRBV5-6

CDR3aa: CASSSWGGLNEQFF
CDR3nt: TGTGCCAGCAGCTCGTGGGGGGGCTTGAATGAGCAGTTCTTC
j_gene: TRBJ2-1
d_gene: -
abundance: -
v_gene: TRBV7-6

CDR3aa: CASSVPGLENTEAFF
CDR3nt: TGTGCCAGCAGTGTTCCGGGACTGGAGAACACTGAAGCTTTCTTT
j_gene: TRBJ1-1
d_gene: -
abundance: -
v_gene: TRBV6-1

CDR3aa: CSVSGGDSFF
CDR3nt: TGCAGCGTTTCGGGAGGAGATTCGTTCTTC
j_gene: TRBJ2-1
d_gene: TRBD2
abundance: once
v_gene: TRBV29-1

CDR3aa: CATSLEGVNTEAFF
CDR3nt: TGTGCCACCAGCCTGGAAGGGGTGAACACTGAAGCTTTCTTT
j_gene: TRBJ1-1
d_gene: -
abundance: -
v_gene: TRBV15

CDR3aa: CASSFIQGNTIYF
CDR3nt: TGTGCCAGCAGCTTCATCCAGGGAAACACCATATATTTT
j_gene: TRBJ1-3
d_gene: -
abundance: -
v_gene: TRBV5-4

CDR3aa: CAGSSGGDGETQYF
CDR3nt: TGTGCCGGGTCCAGCGGGGGGGATGGGGAGACCCAGTACTTC
j_gene: TRBJ2-5
d_gene: TRBD2
abundance: once
v_gene: TRBV6-1

CDR3aa: CASRRGQANYGYTF
CDR3nt: TGTGCCAGCAGACGGGGACAGGCGAACTATGGCTACACCTTC
j_gene: TRBJ1-2
d_gene: TRBD1
abundance: -
v_gene: TRBV6-6

CDR3aa: CASSLFAAYEQYF
CDR3nt: TGTGCCAGCAGCTTGTTCGCAGCCTACGAGCAGTACTTC
j_gene: TRBJ2-7
d_gene: -
abundance: -
v_gene: TRBV5-6

CDR3aa: CASSPRTGWRIGIGYEQYF
CDR3nt: TGTGCCAGCAGCCCGCGGACAGGGTGGAGGATCGGGATCGGGTACGAGCAGTACTTC
j_gene: TRBJ2-7
d_gene: TRBD1
abundance: -
v_gene: TRBV7-8